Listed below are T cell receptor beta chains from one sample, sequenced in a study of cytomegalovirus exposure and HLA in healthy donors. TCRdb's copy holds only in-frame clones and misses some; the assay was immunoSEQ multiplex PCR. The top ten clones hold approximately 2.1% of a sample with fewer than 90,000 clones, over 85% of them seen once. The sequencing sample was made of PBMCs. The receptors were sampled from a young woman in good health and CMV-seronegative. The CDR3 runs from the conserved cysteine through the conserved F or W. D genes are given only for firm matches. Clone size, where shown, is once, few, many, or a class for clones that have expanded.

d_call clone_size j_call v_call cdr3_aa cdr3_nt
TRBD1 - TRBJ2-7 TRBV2 CAGGTGSGSYEQYF TGTGCCGGAGGGACAGGGTCTGGGTCCTACGAGCAGTACTTC
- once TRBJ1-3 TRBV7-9 CASSPSSKSSGNTIYF TGTGCCAGCAGCCCGTCTTCCAAGAGCTCTGGAAACACCATATATTTT
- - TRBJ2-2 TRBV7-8 CASSLDYRVNSGIGELFF TGTGCCAGCAGCTTAGACTACAGGGTTAATAGTGGGATCGGGGAGCTGTTTTTT
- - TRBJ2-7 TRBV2 CASSGSGYEQYF TGTGCCAGCAGTGGTAGTGGCTACGAGCAGTACTTC
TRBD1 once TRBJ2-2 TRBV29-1 CSVEGTGYTGELFF TGCAGCGTTGAGGGGACAGGGTACACCGGGGAGCTGTTTTTT
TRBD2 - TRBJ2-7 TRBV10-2 CASSPRDYGSEQYF TGCGCCAGCAGTCCCCGGGACTACGGGTCCGAGCAGTACTTC
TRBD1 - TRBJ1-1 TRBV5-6 CASSLAGGTTEAFF TGTGCCAGCAGCTTGGCAGGGGGGACCACTGAAGCTTTCTTT
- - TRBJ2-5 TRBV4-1 CASSQVSGQETQYF TGCGCCAGCAGCCAAGTGTCGGGACAAGAGACCCAGTACTTC
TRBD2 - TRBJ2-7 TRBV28 CASSLILAGSYEQYF TGTGCCAGCAGTTTAATCCTAGCGGGTTCCTACGAGCAGTACTTC
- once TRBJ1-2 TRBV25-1 CASSAGLYGYTF TGTGCCAGCAGTGCAGGGCTCTATGGCTACACCTTC
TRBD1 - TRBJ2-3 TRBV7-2 CASSLDPRQGRNTQYF TGTGCCAGCAGCTTAGACCCCAGACAGGGACGGAATACGCAGTATTTT
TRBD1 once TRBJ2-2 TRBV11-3 CASSFGQGATGELFF TGTGCCAGCAGCTTCGGACAGGGGGCGACCGGGGAGCTGTTTTTT
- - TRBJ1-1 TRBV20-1 CSAAEGVGAFF TGCAGTGCTGCCGAGGGTGTCGGGGCTTTCTTT
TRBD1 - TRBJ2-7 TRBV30 CAWRIRLRSGTDSYEQYF TGTGCCTGGAGGATCCGCCTCCGGTCCGGGACAGACTCCTACGAGCAGTACTTC
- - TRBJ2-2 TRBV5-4 CASSLGGDSLTGELFF TGTGCCAGCAGCTTGGGGGGGGACAGTCTCACCGGGGAGCTGTTTTTT
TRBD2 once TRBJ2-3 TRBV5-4 CASSLVGLAGADTQYF TGTGCCAGCAGCTTGGTTGGCCTAGCGGGAGCAGATACGCAGTATTTT
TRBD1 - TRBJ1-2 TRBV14 CASSHNRGFYGYTF TGTGCCAGCAGCCATAACAGGGGTTTCTATGGCTACACCTTC
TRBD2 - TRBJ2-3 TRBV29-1 CSVEGGLAGDTQYF TGCAGCGTTGAGGGGGGACTAGCAGGAGATACGCAGTATTTT
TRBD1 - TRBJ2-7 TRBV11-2 CASSLGQGFYEQYF TGTGCCAGCAGCTTAGGACAGGGGTTTTACGAGCAGTACTTC
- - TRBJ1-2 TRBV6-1 CASSDGQNVYGYTF TGTGCCAGCAGTGATGGACAGAACGTCTATGGCTACACCTTC
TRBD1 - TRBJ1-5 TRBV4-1 CASSQVATGDQPQHF TGCGCCAGCAGCCAAGTGGCGACAGGGGATCAGCCCCAGCATTTT
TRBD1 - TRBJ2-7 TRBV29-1 CSVADGQGYEQYF TGCAGCGTCGCCGACGGACAGGGCTACGAGCAGTACTTC
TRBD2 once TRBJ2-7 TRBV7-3 CASSVTGTTAYEQYF TGTGCCAGCAGCGTGACGGGGACTACCGCTTACGAGCAGTACTTC
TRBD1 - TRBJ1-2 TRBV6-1 CASSDPTRDRFSYGYTF TGTGCCAGCAGTGACCCAACTCGGGACAGATTTTCCTATGGCTACACCTTC
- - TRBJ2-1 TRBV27 CASSFGRVNEQFF TGTGCCAGCAGTTTTGGCAGGGTCAATGAGCAGTTCTTC
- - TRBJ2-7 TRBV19 CASSIAIRDYEQYF TGTGCCAGTAGTATAGCAATCAGGGACTACGAGCAGTACTTC
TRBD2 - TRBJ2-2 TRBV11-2 CASSQSAGGGAGELFF TGTGCCAGCAGTCAATCGGCGGGGGGAGGGGCCGGGGAGCTGTTTTTT
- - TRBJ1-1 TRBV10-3 CATLGSGTEAFF TGTGCCACTTTAGGCTCGGGGACTGAAGCTTTCTTT
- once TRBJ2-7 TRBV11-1 CASGGRGPTYEQYF TGTGCCAGCGGGGGCAGGGGTCCCACCTACGAGCAGTACTTC
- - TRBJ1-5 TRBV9 CASSVGLGAQPQHF TGTGCCAGCAGCGTAGGGCTAGGTGCCCAGCCCCAGCATTTT
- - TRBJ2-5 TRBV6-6 CASSYLGTFQETQYF TGTGCCAGCAGTTACCTCGGGACTTTCCAAGAGACCCAGTACTTC
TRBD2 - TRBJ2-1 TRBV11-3 CASTLTSGHNEQFF TGTGCCAGCACCCTGACTAGCGGACACAATGAGCAGTTCTTC
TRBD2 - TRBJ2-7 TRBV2 CASSEFPLAGGPVYEQYF TGTGCCAGCAGTGAGTTCCCGCTAGCGGGAGGGCCGGTTTACGAGCAGTACTTC
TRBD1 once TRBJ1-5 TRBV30 CAWSGQGYQPQHF TGTGCCTGGAGCGGACAGGGCTATCAGCCCCAGCATTTT
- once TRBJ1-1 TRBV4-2 CASSQDDFYTEAFF TGTGCCAGCAGCCAAGATGACTTCTACACTGAAGCTTTCTTT
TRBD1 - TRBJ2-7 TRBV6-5 CASSTTGGSTDEQYF TGTGCCAGCAGTACTACAGGGGGCTCGACTGACGAGCAGTACTTC
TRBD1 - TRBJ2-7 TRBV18 CASSPGHSGQGTSYEQYF TGTGCCAGCTCACCCGGTCATTCCGGACAGGGGACCTCATACGAGCAGTACTTC
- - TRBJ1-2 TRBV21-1 CASSKGRTFIANYGYTF TGTGCCAGCAGCAAAGGAAGGACATTCATAGCTAACTATGGCTACACCTTC
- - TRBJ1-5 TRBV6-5 CASSYHRDSNQPQHF TGTGCCAGCAGTTACCACAGGGATTCCAATCAGCCCCAGCATTTT
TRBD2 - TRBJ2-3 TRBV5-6 CASSYGLAGPSTDTQYF TGTGCCAGCAGCTACGGACTAGCGGGGCCAAGCACAGATACGCAGTATTTT
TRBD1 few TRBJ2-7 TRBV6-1 CASNRDSPYEQYF TGTGCCAGCAACCGGGACAGCCCCTACGAGCAGTACTTC
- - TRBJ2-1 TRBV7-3 CASSLQGVGWASVDEQFF TGTGCCAGCAGCTTACAAGGTGTAGGTTGGGCTAGCGTCGATGAGCAGTTCTTC